This T cell receptor (beta chain) was identified in a study of cytomegalovirus exposure and HLA in healthy donors. Study-level findings and limits: Because they were indistinguishable, some V segments, including TRBV6-2 and TRBV6-3, were excluded.

This clone has just a few counts. Antigen specificity is unknown. From germline, CDR1 is ENHRY and CDR2 SYGVKD. CDR3 size: 16 residues. Trimming took 0 bases from V and 8 from J; bases not matched to a gene: 7. PCR amplification relied on 60 Vbeta primers (plus 13 Jbeta primers). The repertoire was sequenced with immunoSEQ multiplex PCR; TCRdb's copy has only in-frame clones and lacks some. The data hold over 130,000 clones, with over 75% observed a single time. Sequenced: PBMCs. This chain links TRBV10-3 with TRBJ1-1, with 12 bases lining up with TRBD1. The source is a middle-aged man in good health and CMV-seronegative. In DNA form, the CDR3 reads TGTGCCATCAGTGAGTCGGGGGGACAGGGGGCAAAGGAAGCTTTCTTT. This sequence encodes CAISESGGQGAKEAFF.